This TCR beta chain was recorded in a study of identical twins. Findings and caveats of the study: Excess twin sharing in beta out-of-frame sequences was weaker. There were fewer insertions in abundant cord blood beta clonotypes, but memory repertoires showed no such pattern. Excess low generation probability was seen in twin-shared out-of-frame alpha sequences.

There are a few counts of this clonotype. Its antigen is still unknown. MiXCR, applied by TCRdb to the 5' RACE reads, yields one record per CDR3 protein. This table holds about 730,000 distinct CDR3 sequences, 21% found once. Losses at the gene ends were 0 bases for V and 4 bases for J; bases not matched to a gene: 7. Germline CDR1 reads DFQATT; CDR2 reads SNEGSKA (reference sequence). The CDR3 has 16 amino acids. Separately, the same data were catalogued under a study of T cells expressing NK-cell markers. According to that study: It was sorted CD3+CD56-NKG2C+, CD3+CD56+NKG2C- and CD3+CD56+NKG2C+ T cells that provided the TCR beta repertoires.

The sequence derives from a woman aged 18-30 years in good health. The sequenced sample was PBMCs. The V call is TRBV20-1, the J call TRBJ2-7; TRBD2 matches 12 bases. The CDR3 region has the DNA TGCAGTGCTAGAGATCTGACTAGCGGGAGAAATTACGAGCAGTACTTC. Amino acid sequence: CSARDLTSGRNYEQYF.